This T cell receptor beta chain was sequenced in a study of CD8 T cells in ankylosing spondylitis. Regarding the study as a whole: Clones linked to disease were reported to show significant enrichment in matched ankylosing spondylitis synovial fluid. Reactive arthritis synovial fluid and blood were previously reported to contain some motif variants. Eight highly homologous variants formed a TCR beta motif that appeared characteristic of ankylosing spondylitis blood. Disease-linked clones were CD8+ and relatively rare in peripheral blood.

Only a few counts were recorded for this clonotype. What it recognizes is unknown. Preparation of TCR beta libraries was done by quantitative 5'-RACE with molecular barcodes. TCRdb redid the calling of the 5' RACE reads with MiXCR, one entry per CDR3 protein. The data hold a few hundred thousand distinct CDR3 sequences, with about a fifth observed a single time. Specimen: blood, either unsorted or a sorted T cell fraction (not recorded which). The clonotype originates from a male donor with ankylosing spondylitis.

The CDR3 region has the DNA TGTGCCAGCAGCTTCAGACAGGGGGCTGGCTACACCTTC. It translates to CASSFRQGAGYTF. The V and J genes are TRBV7-6 and TRBJ1-2, with 10 nucleotides matching TRBD1. Germline lookup yields CDR1 SGHVS and CDR2 FNYEAQ. The CDR3 has 13 residues. V was pared by 3 bases and J by 7 bases, with 2 bases of the junction left unmatched. Looking up the rest from reference TRBV7-6 and TRBJ1-2 gives the full variable domain: GAGVSQSPRYKVTKRGQDVALRCDPISGHVSLYWYRQALGQGPEFLTYFNYEAQQDKSGLPNDRFSAERPEGSISTLTIQRTEQRDSAMYRCASSFRQGAGYTFGSGTRLTVV.